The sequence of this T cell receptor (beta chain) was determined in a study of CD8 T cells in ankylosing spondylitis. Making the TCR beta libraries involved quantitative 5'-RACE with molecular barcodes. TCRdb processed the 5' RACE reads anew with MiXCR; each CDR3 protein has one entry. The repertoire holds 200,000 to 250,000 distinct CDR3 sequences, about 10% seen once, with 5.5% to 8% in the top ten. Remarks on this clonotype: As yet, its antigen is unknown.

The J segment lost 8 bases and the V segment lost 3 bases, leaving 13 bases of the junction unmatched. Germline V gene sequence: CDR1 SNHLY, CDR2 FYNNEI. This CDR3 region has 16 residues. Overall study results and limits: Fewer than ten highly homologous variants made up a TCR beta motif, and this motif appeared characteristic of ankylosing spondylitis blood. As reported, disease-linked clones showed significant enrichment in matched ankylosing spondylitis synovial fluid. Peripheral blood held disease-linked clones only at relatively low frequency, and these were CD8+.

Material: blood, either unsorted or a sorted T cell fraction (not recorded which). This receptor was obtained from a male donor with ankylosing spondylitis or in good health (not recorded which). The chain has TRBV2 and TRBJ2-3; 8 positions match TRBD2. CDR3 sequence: CASSEVAGGPGGTQYF. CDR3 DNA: TGTGCCAGCAGTGAGGTTGCGGGAGGTCCCGGGGGTACGCAGTATTTT.